This T cell receptor beta chain was obtained from a study of CD8 T cell repertoires and HIV-1 epitope variants. In the study overall: Twenty-five autologous and known Gag and Nef epitope variant peptides each stimulated T cells separately. Autologous T cell-negative cells served as antigen-presenting cells in equal numbers. Study-level results: Most of the nine antigen-specific clonotypes appeared cross-reactive to autologous or escape variants.

The CDR3 is 15 amino acids. CDR1 is SGHRS, CDR2 YFSETQ, per germline. Trimming at V came to 5 bases and at J to 4 bases, leaving 10 bases not matched to a gene. Concerning this clone itself: Its antigen is as yet unknown.

On the immunoSEQ platform, TCR beta CDR3s were sequenced at survey depth. The protocol was immunoSEQ multiplex PCR, while the TCRdb copy is restricted to in-frame clones and leaves out a portion. The sample has about 5,600 clones, 55% to 75% seen once; the top ten hold approximately 41%. The receptor comes from a male donor with HIV. The V and J genes are TRBV5-1 and TRBJ2-5; 8 bases fit TRBD1. Sequenced material: cultured CD8+ T cells derived from PBMCs. CDR3 amino acids: CASSSLPTGVETQYF. Written as DNA, the CDR3 is TGCGCCAGCAGTTCACTCCCGACAGGGGTAGAGACCCAGTACTTC.